This T cell receptor (beta chain) was sequenced in a study of molecular identifiers for immune sequencing clone quantification. CDR1 and CDR2 from the germline V gene are SEHNR and FQNEAQ (reference sequence). The CDR3 length is 13 residues. Trimming removed 5 bases at V and 2 bases at J, with 10 bases between. Naive CD8 T cells were sorted as CD8+CD4-CCR7+CD45RA+. Methods described previously were used for bulk TCR libraries, and listed TCR primers were applied. TCRdb itself ran the PCR reads through MiXCR, one entry per CDR3 protein. Here the sample spans tens of thousands of distinct CDR3 sequences, around 19% being singletons. This clonotype showed up many times. Antigen specificity is unknown. Study-wide results and caveats: Naive cells had under 1% of molecules in clones above 20 RNA copies, effectors over 99%.

What was sequenced was naive CD8+ T cells from blood, with Jurkat cell RNA spiked in. Described subset: FACS-sorted CD8+CD4-CCR7+CD45RA+ naive T cells. The genes are TRBV7-9 and TRBJ2-7, with a weak D call TRBD2 (5 bases). The receptor was derived from a human donor in good health. Some libraries in this study had Jurkat cell RNA spiked in. Here the CDR3 reads CASSPQEAYEQYF. The CDR3, as DNA: TGTGCCAGCAGCCCCCAGGAGGCCTACGAGCAGTACTTC.